Listed here are 2 T cell receptor beta chains from one sample, sequenced in a study of blood T cell repertoires in COVID-19. This table comes from immunoSEQ multiplex PCR, and its TCRdb copy is limited to in-frame clones, with some not included. This table holds hundreds of thousands of clones, roughly 89% found once. The sample consisted of PBMCs or T cells enriched from blood (not recorded which). The origin of the receptors is a man aged 25-45 years who had been exposed to COVID-19.

This clone was detected only once. The chain has TRBV3-1 (or the pseudogene TRBV3-2) and TRBJ2-5, with D maybe TRBD1 (6 bases). The CDR3 is 17 amino acids. Trimming removed 0 bases at V and 5 bases at J, with 19 bases between. Germline V gives CDR1 LGHDT, CDR2 YNNKEL (reference sequence). The CDR3 protein is CASSQDRGGTPFETQYF. For the CDR3, the DNA is TGTGCCAGCAGCCAAGATAGAGGGGGAACCCCCTTTGAGACCCAGTACTTC.

The chain joins TRBV2 to TRBJ1-4; tentative D call: TRBD1 (6 bases). Trimming left V 10 bases short and J 7 bases short, with 19 bases between. The CDR3 is 14 residues long. Per the germline V gene, CDR1 is SNHLY and CDR2 is FYNNEI. The CDR3 region has the DNA TGTGCCACGGGACACCGGACGCTAAGTGAAAAACTGTTTTTT. Its translation is CATGHRTLSEKLFF.